The sequence of this T cell receptor beta chain was determined in a study of cytomegalovirus exposure and HLA in healthy donors. Overall study findings and caveats: With high specificity and sensitivity, the classifier reportedly diagnosed cytomegalovirus status. Associated with cytomegalovirus, according to the listing, were 150 to 200 TCR beta chains.

A word on this clone: Its antigen is undetermined.

Method: immunoSEQ multiplex PCR; TCRdb's copy keeps in-frame clones and lacks some. The table has about 78,000 clones, 96% seen once; the top ten hold about 1.6%. Sequenced: PBMCs. The sequence was obtained from a young man in good health and CMV-seropositive.

The CDR3 nucleotides are TGTGCCAGCAGTGAAGCTTTTTTCTCCCTCAATCAGCCCCAGCATTTT. Translating it yields CASSEAFFSLNQPQHF. The chain links TRBV6-1 to TRBJ1-5; D remains unclear. The germline CDR1 and CDR2 sequences are MNHNS and SASEGT. Trimming shortened V by 0 bases and J by 3 bases, and 12 bases separated the two germline ends. CDR3 size: 16 residues.